Each of the 2 T cell receptor beta chains below was sequenced from the same sample in a study of T cell changes during pregnancy in multiple sclerosis. Measured with immunoSEQ multiplex PCR; TCRdb has only the in-frame clones, and not every one. The sample lists tens of thousands of clones, approximately 90% occurring once. The sequencing here drew on CD8+ T cells from peripheral blood mononuclear cells, taken before pregnancy. The origin of the receptors is a female donor with multiple sclerosis, enrolled in a pregnancy study.

V and J are TRBV4-1 and TRBJ2-7, with D possibly being TRBD2 (6 bases). The CDR3 is 15 residues long. The V and J ends lost 0 bases and 4 bases respectively, with 13 bases between them. Per germline, CDR1 MGHRA and CDR2 YSYEKL. CDR3 in DNA: TGCGCCAGCAGCCAAGAGGTCAGCGGGCCTTACGAGCAGTACTTC. Translation: CASSQEVSGPYEQYF.

The chain links TRBV27 to TRBJ2-7; no firm D call. Trimming cost V 6 bases and J 6 bases, with 15 bases left between them. Germline V CDR1 and CDR2: MNHEY, SMNVEV (reference sequence). CDR3 length: 13 residues. CDR3 sequence reads: CASSPAPPGEQYF. DNA of the CDR3: TGTGCCAGCAGCCCCGCCCCACCGGGCGAGCAGTACTTC.